The clone carrying this T cell receptor (beta chain) has more than one count but fewer than ten. The sample belongs to a study of T cells after yellow fever vaccination. The germline V gene has CDR1 MNHEY and CDR2 SVGEGT. V shed 5 bases and J 6 bases; nucleotides not matched to a gene: 6. The CDR3 spans 13 residues. From the 5' RACE reads, TCRdb called clonotypes with MiXCR, one entry per CDR3 protein. Found here are a few hundred thousand distinct CDR3 sequences, roughly 17% of them singletons; the top ten hold around a sixth. The TCR sequence derives from a man aged 18 to 29 who received the YFV17D yellow fever vaccine. The chain uses TRBV6-2 or TRBV6-3 and TRBJ2-7, with TRBD1 matching over 8 bases. Source: PBMCs, taken about 5 days after the first yellow fever vaccination. The CDR3 DNA follows: TGTGCCAGCAGTGGGACAGGTCCCCCCGAGCAGTACGTC. Its protein is CASSGTGPPEQYV.